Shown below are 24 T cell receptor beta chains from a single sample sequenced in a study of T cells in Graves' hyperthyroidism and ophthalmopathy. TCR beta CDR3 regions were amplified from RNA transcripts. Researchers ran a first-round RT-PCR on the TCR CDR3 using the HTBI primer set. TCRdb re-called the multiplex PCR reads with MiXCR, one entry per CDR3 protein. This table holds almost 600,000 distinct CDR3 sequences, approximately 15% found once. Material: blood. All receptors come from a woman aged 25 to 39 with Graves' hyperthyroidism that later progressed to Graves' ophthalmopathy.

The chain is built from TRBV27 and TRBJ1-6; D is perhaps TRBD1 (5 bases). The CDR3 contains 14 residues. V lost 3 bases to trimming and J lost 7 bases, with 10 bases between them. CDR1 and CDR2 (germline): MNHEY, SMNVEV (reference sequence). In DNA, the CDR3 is TGTGCCAGCAGTTTCCTCGGACAAAATTCACCCCTCCACTTT. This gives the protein CASSFLGQNSPLHF.

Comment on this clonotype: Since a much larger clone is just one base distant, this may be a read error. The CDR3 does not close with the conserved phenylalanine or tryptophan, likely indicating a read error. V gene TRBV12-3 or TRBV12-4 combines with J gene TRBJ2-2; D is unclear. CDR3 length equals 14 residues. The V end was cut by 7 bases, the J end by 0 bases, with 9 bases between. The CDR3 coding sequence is TGTGCCAGCAAGAGTGACGCGAACACCGGGGAGCTGTTTTCT. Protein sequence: CASKSDANTGELFS.

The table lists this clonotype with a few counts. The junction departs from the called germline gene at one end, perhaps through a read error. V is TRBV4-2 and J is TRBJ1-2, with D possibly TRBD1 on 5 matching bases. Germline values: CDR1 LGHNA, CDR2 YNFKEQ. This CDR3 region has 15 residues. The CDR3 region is CASSQDRGRNYGFTF. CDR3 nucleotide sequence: TGTGCCAGCAGCCAAGACCGGGGGAGAAACTATGGCTTCACCTTC.

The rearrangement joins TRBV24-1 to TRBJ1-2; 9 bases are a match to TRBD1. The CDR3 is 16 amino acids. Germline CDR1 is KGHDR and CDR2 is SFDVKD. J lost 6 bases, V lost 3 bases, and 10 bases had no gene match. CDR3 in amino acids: CATSDLDGTGLDGYTF. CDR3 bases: TGTGCCACCAGTGATCTGGACGGGACAGGGCTCGATGGCTACACCTTC.

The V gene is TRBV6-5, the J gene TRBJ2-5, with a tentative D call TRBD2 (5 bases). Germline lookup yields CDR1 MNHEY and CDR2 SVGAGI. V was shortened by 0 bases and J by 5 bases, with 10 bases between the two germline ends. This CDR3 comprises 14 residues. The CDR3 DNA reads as TGTGCCAGCAGTTACTCGATCTGGAGGGAGACCCAGTACTTC. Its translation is CASSYSIWRETQYF.

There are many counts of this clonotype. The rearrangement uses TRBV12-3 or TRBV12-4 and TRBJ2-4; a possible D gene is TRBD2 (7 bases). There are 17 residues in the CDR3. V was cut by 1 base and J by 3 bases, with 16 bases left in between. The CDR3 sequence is CASSLGQGRGGKNIQYF. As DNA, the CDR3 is TGTGCCAGCAGTTTAGGGCAGGGGCGCGGGGGCAAAAACATTCAGTACTTC.

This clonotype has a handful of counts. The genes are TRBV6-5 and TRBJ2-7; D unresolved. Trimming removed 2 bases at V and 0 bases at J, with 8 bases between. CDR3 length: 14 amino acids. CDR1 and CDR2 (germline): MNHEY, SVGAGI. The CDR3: CASSYDQDSYEQYF. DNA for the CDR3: TGTGCCAGCAGTTACGACCAGGACTCCTACGAGCAGTACTTC.

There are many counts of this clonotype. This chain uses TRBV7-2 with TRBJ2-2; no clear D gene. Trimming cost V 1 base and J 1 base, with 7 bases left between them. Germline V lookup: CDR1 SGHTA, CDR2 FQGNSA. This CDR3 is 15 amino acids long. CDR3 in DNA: TGTGCCAGCAGCTTAGGAGGCTGGAACACCGGGGAGCTGTTTTTT. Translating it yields CASSLGGWNTGELFF.

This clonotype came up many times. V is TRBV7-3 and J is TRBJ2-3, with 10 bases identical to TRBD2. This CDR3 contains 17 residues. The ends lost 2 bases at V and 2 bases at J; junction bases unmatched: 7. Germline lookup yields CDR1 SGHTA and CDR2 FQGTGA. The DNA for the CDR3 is TGTGCCAGCAGCTTAGGGCCGGGACTAGCGACCACAGATACGCAGTATTTT. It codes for CASSLGPGLATTDTQYF.

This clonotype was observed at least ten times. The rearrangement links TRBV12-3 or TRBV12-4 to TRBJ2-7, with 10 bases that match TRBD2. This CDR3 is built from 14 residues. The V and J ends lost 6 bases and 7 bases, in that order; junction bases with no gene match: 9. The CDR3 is CASSHPGLAQEQYF. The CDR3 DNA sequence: TGTGCCAGCAGCCATCCGGGACTAGCGCAAGAGCAGTACTTC.

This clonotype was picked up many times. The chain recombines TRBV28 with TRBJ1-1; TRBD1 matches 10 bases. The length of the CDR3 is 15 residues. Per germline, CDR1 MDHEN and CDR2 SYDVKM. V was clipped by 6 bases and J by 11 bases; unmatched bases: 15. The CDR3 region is CASRRTHGQGGMAFF. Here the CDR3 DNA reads TGTGCCAGCAGACGTACCCATGGACAGGGGGGTATGGCTTTCTTT.

DNA for the CDR3: TGCGCCAGCTGGGGCGGGGGTCTTGAGACCCAGTACTTC. This sequence encodes CASWGGGLETQYF. The rearrangement joins TRBV10-2 to TRBJ2-5; 7 bases line up with TRBD2. The J segment lost 5 bases and the V segment lost 8 bases, leaving 8 bases of the junction unmatched. Germline V gives CDR1 WSHSY, CDR2 SAAADI. CDR3 length equals 13 residues.

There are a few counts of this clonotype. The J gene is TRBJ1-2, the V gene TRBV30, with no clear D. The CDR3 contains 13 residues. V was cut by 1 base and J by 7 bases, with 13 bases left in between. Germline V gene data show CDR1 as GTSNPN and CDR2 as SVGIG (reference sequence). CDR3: CAWSGDSYPGYTF. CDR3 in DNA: TGTGCCTGGAGTGGGGATTCTTACCCTGGCTACACCTTC. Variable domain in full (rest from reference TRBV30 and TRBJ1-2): SQTIHQWPATLVQPVGSPLSLECTVEGTSNPNLYWYRQAAGRGLQLLFYSVGIGQISSEVPQNLSASRPQDRQFILSSKKLLLSDSGFYLCAWSGDSYPGYTFGSGTRLTVV.

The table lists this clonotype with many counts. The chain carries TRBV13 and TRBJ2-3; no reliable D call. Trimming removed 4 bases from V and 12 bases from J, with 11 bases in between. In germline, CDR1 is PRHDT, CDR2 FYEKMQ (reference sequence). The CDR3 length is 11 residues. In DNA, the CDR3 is TGTGCCAGCAGCTCACGTAACCTTCAGTATTTT. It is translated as CASSSRNLQYF.

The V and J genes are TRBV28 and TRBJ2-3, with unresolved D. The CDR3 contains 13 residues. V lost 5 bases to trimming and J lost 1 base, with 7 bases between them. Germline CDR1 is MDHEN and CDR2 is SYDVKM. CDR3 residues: CASSVTGTDTQYF. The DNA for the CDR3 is TGTGCCAGCAGTGTTACGGGCACAGATACGCAGTATTTT.

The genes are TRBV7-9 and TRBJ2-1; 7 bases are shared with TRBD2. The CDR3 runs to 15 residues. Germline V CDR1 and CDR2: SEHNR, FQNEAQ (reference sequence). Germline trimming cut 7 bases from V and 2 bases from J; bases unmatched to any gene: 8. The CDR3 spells CASNPEGRAYNEQFF. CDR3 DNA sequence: TGTGCCAGCAACCCCGAAGGGAGGGCCTACAATGAGCAGTTCTTC.

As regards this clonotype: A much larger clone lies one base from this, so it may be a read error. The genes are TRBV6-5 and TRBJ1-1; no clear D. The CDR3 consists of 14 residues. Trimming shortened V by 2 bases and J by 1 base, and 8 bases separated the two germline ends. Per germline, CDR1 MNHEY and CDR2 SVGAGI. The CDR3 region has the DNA TGTGCCAGCAGTTACGGGCAGCAGAACACTGAAGCTTTCTTT. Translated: CASSYGQQNTEAFF.

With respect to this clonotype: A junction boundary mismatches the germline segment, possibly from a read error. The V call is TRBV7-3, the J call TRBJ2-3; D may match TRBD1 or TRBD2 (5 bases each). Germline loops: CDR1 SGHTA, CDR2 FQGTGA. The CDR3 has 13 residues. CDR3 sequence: CAGSPGPLDTQYF. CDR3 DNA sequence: TGTGCCGGCAGCCCGGGACCACTAGATACGCAGTATTTT.

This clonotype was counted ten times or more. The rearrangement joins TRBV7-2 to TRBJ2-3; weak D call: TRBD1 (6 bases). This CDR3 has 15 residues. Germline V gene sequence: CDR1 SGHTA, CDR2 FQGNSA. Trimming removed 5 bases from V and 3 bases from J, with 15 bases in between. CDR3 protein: CASSVDRPGTDTQYF. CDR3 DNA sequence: TGTGCCAGCAGCGTCGACAGGCCGGGGACAGATACGCAGTATTTT.

The CDR3 region has the DNA TGCAGCGTCCCGGGACTCAACGCCGGGGAGCTGTTTTTT. Its protein is CSVPGLNAGELFF. The chain has TRBV29-1 and TRBJ2-2, with a tentative D call TRBD2 (6 bases). This CDR3 is 13 amino acids long. The ends were cut back, 6 bases at V and 6 bases at J, with 14 bases in the middle. The V gene's germline CDR1 is SQVTM and CDR2 ANQGSEA.

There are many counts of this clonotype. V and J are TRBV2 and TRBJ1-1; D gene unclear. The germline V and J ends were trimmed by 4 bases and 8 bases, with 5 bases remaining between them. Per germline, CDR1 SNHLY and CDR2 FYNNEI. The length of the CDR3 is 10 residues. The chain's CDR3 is CASSGSEAFF. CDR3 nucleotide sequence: TGTGCCAGCAGTGGCAGCGAAGCTTTCTTT.

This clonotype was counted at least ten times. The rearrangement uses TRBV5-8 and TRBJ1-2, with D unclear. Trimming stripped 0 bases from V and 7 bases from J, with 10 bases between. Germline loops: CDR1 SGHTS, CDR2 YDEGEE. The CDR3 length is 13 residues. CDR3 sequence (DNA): TGTGCCAGCAGCTTGGCCGCATTTGGTGGCTACACCTTC. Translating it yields CASSLAAFGGYTF.

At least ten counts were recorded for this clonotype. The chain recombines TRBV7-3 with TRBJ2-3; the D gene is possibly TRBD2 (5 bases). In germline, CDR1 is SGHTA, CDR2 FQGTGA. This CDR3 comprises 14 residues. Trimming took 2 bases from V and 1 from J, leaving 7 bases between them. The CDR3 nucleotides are TGTGCCAGCAGCTTATCTAGCCGCACAGATACGCAGTATTTT. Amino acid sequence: CASSLSSRTDTQYF.

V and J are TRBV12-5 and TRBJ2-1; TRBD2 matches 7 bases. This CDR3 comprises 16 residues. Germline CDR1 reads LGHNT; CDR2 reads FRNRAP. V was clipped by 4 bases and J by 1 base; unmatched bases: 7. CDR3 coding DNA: TGTGCTAGTGGTTCTGCGGGACTACTATCCTACAATGAGCAGTTCTTC. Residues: CASGSAGLLSYNEQFF.